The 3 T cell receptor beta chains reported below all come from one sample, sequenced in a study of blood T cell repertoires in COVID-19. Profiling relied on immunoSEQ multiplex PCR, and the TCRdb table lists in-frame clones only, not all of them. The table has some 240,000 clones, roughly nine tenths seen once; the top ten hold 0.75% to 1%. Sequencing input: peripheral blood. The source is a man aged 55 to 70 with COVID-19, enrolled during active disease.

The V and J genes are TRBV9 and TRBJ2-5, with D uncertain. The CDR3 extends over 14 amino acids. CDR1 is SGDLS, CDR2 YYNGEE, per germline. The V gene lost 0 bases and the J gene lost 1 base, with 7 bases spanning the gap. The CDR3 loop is CASSVGRVQETQYF. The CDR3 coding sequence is TGTGCCAGCAGCGTAGGTCGGGTCCAAGAGACCCAGTACTTC.

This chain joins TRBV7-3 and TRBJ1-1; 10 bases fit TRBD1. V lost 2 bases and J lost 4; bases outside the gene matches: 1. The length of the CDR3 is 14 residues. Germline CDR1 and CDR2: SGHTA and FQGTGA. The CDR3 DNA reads TGTGCCAGCAGCTTACGGGACAGGGGCACTGAAGCTTTCTTT. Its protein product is CASSLRDRGTEAFF.

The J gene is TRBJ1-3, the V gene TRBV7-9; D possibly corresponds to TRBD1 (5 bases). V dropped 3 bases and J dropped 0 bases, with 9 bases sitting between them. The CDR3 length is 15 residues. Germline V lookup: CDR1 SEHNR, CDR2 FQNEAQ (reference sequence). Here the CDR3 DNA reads TGTGCCAGCAGCTTGGTGCAGGGCTCTGGAAACACCATATATTTT. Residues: CASSLVQGSGNTIYF.